One T cell receptor (beta chain) is described in this entry. The sample comes from a study of blood T cell repertoires in COVID-19. The CDR3 has 14 amino acids. Germline lookup yields CDR1 MNHEY and CDR2 SVGAGI. Trimming cost V 2 bases and J 3 bases, with 8 bases left between them. This table comes from immunoSEQ multiplex PCR, and its TCRdb copy is limited to in-frame clones, with some not included. The table has about 140,000 clones, roughly 85% seen once; the top ten hold about 2.9%. The chain couples TRBV6-5 to TRBJ1-5; D is uncertain. The sequencing sample was made of PBMCs or T cells enriched from blood (not recorded which). This TCR was sampled from a woman in her forties or fifties who had recovered from COVID-19. In DNA, the CDR3 is TGTGCCAGCAGTTACGCCGGGAACAATCAGCCCCAGCATTTT. This encodes CASSYAGNNQPQHF.